This TCR beta chain was identified during a study of CD8 T cells in ankylosing spondylitis. The CDR3 runs to 13 residues. V was trimmed by 5 bases and J by 2 bases, leaving 11 bases between them. The germline gives CDR1 DFQATT, CDR2 SNEGSKA (reference sequence). For TCR beta, libraries came from quantitative 5'-RACE with molecular barcodes. TCRdb re-called the 5' RACE reads through MiXCR, storing one row per CDR3 protein. This sample has fewer than 250,000 distinct CDR3 sequences, with around a quarter found just once. This clonotype occurred many times. Its specificity is unknown. Study observations and caveats: Researchers reportedly found disease-linked clones significantly enriched in matched ankylosing spondylitis synovial fluid. Among TCR beta sequences, a motif of several highly homologous variants appeared characteristic of ankylosing spondylitis blood. Researchers report that disease-linked clones proved CD8+ and relatively rare in peripheral blood.

The chain combines TRBV20-1 with TRBJ2-3; D unresolved. The sample was blood, either unsorted or a sorted T cell fraction (not recorded which). The TCR originated in a male donor with ankylosing spondylitis or in good health (not recorded which). The CDR3 nucleotides are TGCAGTGCTCCCTACTCATCCACAGATACGCAGTATTTT. Residues: CSAPYSSTDTQYF.